This T cell receptor (beta chain) was identified during a study of shared clonotypes between healthy human individuals. Study-wide background: Three plates each covered CD4 naive and memory; CD8 naive two, CD8 memory one.

Repertoires were generated with immunoSEQ multiplex PCR, while TCRdb's copy carries only in-frame clones and drops some. The sample shows some 2 million clones, roughly 94% of them seen only once. The CDR3 contains 15 residues. The V end lost 3 bases, the J end lost 4 bases, and 13 bases lay between the germline ends. Germline CDR1 is SEHNR and CDR2 is FQNEAQ (reference sequence). CD45RO-negative CD8 cells positively selected for CCR7 made up the naive population, which excluded terminally differentiated effector memory CD45RA+ cells. The chain has TRBV7-9 and TRBJ2-1; D perhaps matches TRBD2 (6 bases). Sequences were obtained from naive CD8+ T cells sorted from blood. This TCR was recovered from a man aged 18 to 30 in good health. CDR3 residues: CASSFSSGLYNEQFF. CDR3 nucleotides: TGTGCCAGCAGCTTCTCCAGCGGGCTTTACAATGAGCAGTTCTTC. The full variable domain, rest sourced from reference TRBV7-9 and TRBJ2-1, is DTGVSQNPRHKITKRGQNVTFRCDPISEHNRLYWYRQTLGQGPEFLTYFQNEAQLEKSRLLSDRFSAERPKGSFSTLEIQRTEQGDSAMYLCASSFSSGLYNEQFFGPGTRLTVL.